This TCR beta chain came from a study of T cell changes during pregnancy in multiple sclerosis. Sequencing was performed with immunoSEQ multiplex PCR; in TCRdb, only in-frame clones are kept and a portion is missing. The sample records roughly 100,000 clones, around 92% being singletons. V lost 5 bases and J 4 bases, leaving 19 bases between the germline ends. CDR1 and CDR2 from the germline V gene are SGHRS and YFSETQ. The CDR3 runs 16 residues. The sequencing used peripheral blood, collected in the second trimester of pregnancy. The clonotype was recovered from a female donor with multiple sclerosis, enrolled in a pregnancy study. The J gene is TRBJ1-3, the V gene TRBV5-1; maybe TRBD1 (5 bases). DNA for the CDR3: TGCGCCAGCAGTCAAACGACAGCGTCGGCGGGAAACACCATATATTTT. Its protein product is CASSQTTASAGNTIYF.